This T cell receptor (beta chain) was documented in a study of T cells after posttransplantation cyclophosphamide. Whole-study findings and limits: Donor CD8+ memory clones often dominated recipient blood repertoires at later times. After PTCy, TRB diversity resembled that of CNI/methotrexate controls.

CDR3 size: 12 residues. Germline V lookup: CDR1 MNHNS, CDR2 SASEGT. Only in-frame clones appear in the TCRdb table, and some are missing; sequencing was by immunoSEQ multiplex PCR. The specimen has some 10,000 clones, none found just once. A remark on this clone: What it binds is not known.

Treatment was busulfan-fludarabine conditioning, a marrow graft, and cyclophosphamide on days +3 and +4. This TCR derives from a female patient in her forties who received an allogeneic stem cell transplant from a related donor, was CMV-positive, and had no GVHD. Some T cells may be graft donor cells. Sequences were derived from PBMCs, sampled after allogeneic stem cell transplant with posttransplant cyclophosphamide. V is TRBV6-1 and J is TRBJ2-5; D not certain. The J call may be wrong; the DNA end is better matched by TRBJ2-7. This CDR3 reads CATRLGSYEQYF. The CDR3, as DNA: TGTGCCACCAGACTGGGCTCCTACGAGCAGTACTTC.